This T cell receptor (beta chain) was documented in a study of PD-L1 blockade in urothelial cancer. The protocol was immunoSEQ multiplex PCR, while the TCRdb copy is restricted to in-frame clones and leaves out a portion. This table holds about 90,000 clones, roughly 90% found once. V shed 2 bases and J shed 1 base, with 8 bases lying between them. Looked up from germline, CDR1 is SGHAT and CDR2 is FQNNGV. The CDR3 is made up of 14 amino acids. The genes are TRBV11-2 and TRBJ1-1; no reliable D call. This clonotype was obtained from a man in his sixties with urothelial cancer. Sequenced here: PBMCs, sampled around atezolizumab (anti-PD-L1) treatment. The CDR3 DNA follows: TGTGCCAGCAGCTTAAGTCCAGGGAACACTGAAGCTTTCTTT. It yields the protein CASSLSPGNTEAFF.